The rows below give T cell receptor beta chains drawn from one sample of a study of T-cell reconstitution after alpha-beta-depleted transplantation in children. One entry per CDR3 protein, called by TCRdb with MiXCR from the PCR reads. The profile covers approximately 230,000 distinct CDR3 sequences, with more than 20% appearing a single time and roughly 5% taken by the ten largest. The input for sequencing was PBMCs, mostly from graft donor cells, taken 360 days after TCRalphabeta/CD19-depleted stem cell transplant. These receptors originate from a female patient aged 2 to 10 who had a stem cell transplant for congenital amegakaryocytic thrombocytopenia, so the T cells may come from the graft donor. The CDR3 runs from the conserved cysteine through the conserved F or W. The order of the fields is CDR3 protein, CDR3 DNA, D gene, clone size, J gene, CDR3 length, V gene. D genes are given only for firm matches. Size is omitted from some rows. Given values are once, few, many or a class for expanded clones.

CDR3aa: CASSYQGAGNEQFF
CDR3nt: TGTGCCAGCAGTTACCAAGGGGCGGGGAATGAGCAGTTCTTC
d_gene: NA
abundance: NA
j_gene: TRBJ2-1
len: 14
v_gene: TRBV6-5

CDR3aa: CSVGEWDTQYF
CDR3nt: TGCAGCGTTGGGGAGTGGGATACGCAGTATTTT
d_gene: NA
abundance: many
j_gene: TRBJ2-3
len: 11
v_gene: TRBV29-1

CDR3aa: CASSLSPMGGYTF
CDR3nt: TGTGCCAGCAGTTTATCCCCCATGGGGGGCTACACCTTC
d_gene: NA
abundance: few
j_gene: TRBJ1-2
len: 13
v_gene: TRBV28

CDR3aa: CASSWGRAYEQYF
CDR3nt: TGTGCCAGCAGTTGGGGCAGGGCCTACGAGCAGTACTTC
d_gene: NA
abundance: NA
j_gene: TRBJ2-7
len: 13
v_gene: TRBV28

CDR3aa: CSAEGTARGNTIYF
CDR3nt: TGCAGTGCAGAGGGGACGGCCCGAGGGAACACCATATATTTT
d_gene: NA
abundance: few
j_gene: TRBJ1-3
len: 14
v_gene: TRBV20-1

CDR3aa: CASSLSTGDQETQYF
CDR3nt: TGTGCCAGCAGCTTATCCACAGGGGACCAAGAGACCCAGTACTTC
d_gene: TRBD1
abundance: NA
j_gene: TRBJ2-5
len: 15
v_gene: TRBV7-9

CDR3aa: CASTGVTSLGGYGYTF
CDR3nt: TGTGCCAGCACGGGTGTAACCTCTCTGGGGGGCTATGGCTACACCTTC
d_gene: NA
abundance: few
j_gene: TRBJ1-2
len: 16
v_gene: TRBV12-3/TRBV12-4

CDR3aa: CATSDNSGRAYNEQFF
CDR3nt: TGTGCCACCAGTGATAACAGCGGGAGAGCATACAATGAGCAGTTCTTC
d_gene: TRBD2
abundance: NA
j_gene: TRBJ2-1
len: 16
v_gene: TRBV24-1

CDR3aa: CASSQDTGVEQYF
CDR3nt: TGCGCCAGCAGCCAAGACACAGGGGTCGAGCAGTACTTC
d_gene: TRBD1
abundance: few
j_gene: TRBJ2-7
len: 13
v_gene: TRBV4-3

CDR3aa: CSVVRDENIQYF
CDR3nt: TGCAGCGTTGTCAGGGACGAAAACATTCAGTACTTC
d_gene: NA
abundance: many
j_gene: TRBJ2-4
len: 12
v_gene: TRBV29-1

CDR3aa: CSATSGYNEQFF
CDR3nt: TGCAGTGCTACTAGCGGCTACAATGAGCAGTTCTTC
d_gene: TRBD2
abundance: few
j_gene: TRBJ2-1
len: 12
v_gene: TRBV20-1

CDR3aa: CSAIGTVQETQYF
CDR3nt: TGCAGTGCAATTGGGACGGTCCAAGAGACCCAGTACTTC
d_gene: NA
abundance: NA
j_gene: TRBJ2-5
len: 13
v_gene: TRBV20-1